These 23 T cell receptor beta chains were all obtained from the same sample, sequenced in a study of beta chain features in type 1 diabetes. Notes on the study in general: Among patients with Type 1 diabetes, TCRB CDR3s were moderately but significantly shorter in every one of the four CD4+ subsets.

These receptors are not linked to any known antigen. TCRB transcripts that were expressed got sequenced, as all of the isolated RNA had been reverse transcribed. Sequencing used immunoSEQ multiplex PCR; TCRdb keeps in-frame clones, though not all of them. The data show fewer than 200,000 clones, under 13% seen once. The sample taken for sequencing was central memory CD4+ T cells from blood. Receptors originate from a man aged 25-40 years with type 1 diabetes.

CDR3: CSVAMGIQGEQYF. In DNA form, the CDR3 reads TGCAGCGTTGCTATGGGGATACAGGGCGAGCAGTACTTC. The rearrangement uses TRBV29-1 and TRBJ2-7; TRBD1 might be the D (6 bases). Per the germline V gene, CDR1 is SQVTM and CDR2 is ANQGSEA. This CDR3 has 13 amino acids. V lost 4 bases, J lost 6 bases, and 16 bases lay in between.

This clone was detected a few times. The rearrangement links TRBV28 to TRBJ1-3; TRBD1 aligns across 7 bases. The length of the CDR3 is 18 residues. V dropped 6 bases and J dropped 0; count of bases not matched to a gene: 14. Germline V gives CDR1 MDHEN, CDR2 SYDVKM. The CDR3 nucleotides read TGTGCCAGCAGCCCTTACAGACAGGGAATAGCCTCTGGAAACACCATATATTTT. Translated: CASSPYRQGIASGNTIYF.

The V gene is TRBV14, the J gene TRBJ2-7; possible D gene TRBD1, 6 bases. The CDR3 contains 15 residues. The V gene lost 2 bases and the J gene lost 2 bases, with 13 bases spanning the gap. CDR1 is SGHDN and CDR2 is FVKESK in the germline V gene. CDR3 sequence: CASSQSSGQTYEQYF. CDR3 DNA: TGTGCCAGCAGCCAAAGTTCGGGACAAACCTACGAGCAGTACTTC.

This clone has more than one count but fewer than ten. This CDR3 reads CASTLRLPGGYTF. CDR3 nucleotides: TGTGCCAGCACCCTACGTCTCCCGGGAGGCTACACCTTC. The gene calls are TRBV28 and TRBJ1-2; unclear D gene. Trimming shortened V by 7 bases and J by 8 bases, and 17 bases separated the two germline ends. The CDR3 has 13 amino acids. CDR1 is MDHEN, CDR2 SYDVKM, per germline.

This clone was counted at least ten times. CDR3 residues: CASSLQDRNQPQHF. In nucleotides, the CDR3 is TGTGCCAGCAGCTTACAAGACAGAAATCAGCCCCAGCATTTT. The chain uses TRBV7-9 and TRBJ1-5, with a tentative D call TRBD1 (5 bases). From germline, CDR1 is SEHNR and CDR2 FQNEAQ (reference sequence). The CDR3 has 14 residues. Trimming removed 2 bases from V and 4 bases from J, with 9 bases in between.

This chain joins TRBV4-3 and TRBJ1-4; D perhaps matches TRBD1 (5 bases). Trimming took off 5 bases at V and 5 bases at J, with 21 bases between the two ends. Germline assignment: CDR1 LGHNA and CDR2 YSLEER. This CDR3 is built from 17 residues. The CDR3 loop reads CASSSQPRAMTNEKLFF. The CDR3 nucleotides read TGCGCCAGCAGCTCCCAGCCCAGGGCGATGACCAATGAAAAACTGTTTTTT.

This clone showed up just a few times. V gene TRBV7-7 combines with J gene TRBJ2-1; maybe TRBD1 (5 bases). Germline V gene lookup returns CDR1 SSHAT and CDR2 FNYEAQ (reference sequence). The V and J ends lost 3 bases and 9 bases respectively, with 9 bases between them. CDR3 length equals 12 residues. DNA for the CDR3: TGTGCCAGCAGCTTCAGGGTGAGTGAGCAGTTCTTC. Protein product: CASSFRVSEQFF.

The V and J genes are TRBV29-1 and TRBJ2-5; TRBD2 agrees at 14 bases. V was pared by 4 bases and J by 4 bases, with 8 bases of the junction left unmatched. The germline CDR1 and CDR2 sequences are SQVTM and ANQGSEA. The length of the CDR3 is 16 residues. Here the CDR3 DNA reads TGCAGCGTTGCGGGGACTAGCGGGAGAAGGTCAGAGACCCAGTACTTC. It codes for CSVAGTSGRRSETQYF.

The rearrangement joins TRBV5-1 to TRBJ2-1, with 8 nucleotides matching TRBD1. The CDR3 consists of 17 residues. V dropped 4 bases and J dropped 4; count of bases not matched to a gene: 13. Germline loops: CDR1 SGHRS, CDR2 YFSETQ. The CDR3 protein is CASSPGQGQVGYNEQFF. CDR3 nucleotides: TGCGCCAGCAGCCCAGGACAGGGTCAGGTGGGGTACAATGAGCAGTTCTTC.

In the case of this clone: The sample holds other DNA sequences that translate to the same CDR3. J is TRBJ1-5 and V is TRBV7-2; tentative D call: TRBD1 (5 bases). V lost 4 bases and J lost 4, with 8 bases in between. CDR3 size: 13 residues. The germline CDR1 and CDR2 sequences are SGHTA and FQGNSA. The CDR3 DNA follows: TGTGCCAGCAGCTATCGGGGGAATCAGCCCCAGCATTTT. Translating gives CASSYRGNQPQHF.

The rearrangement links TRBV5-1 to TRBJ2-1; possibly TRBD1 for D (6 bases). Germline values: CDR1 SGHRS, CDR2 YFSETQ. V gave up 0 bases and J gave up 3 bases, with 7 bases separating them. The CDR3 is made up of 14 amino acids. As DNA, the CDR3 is TGCGCCAGCAGCTTGGGACAGGACTACAATGAGCAGTTCTTC. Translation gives CASSLGQDYNEQFF.

The CDR3, as DNA: TGCAGCGTTGGCGGCAGCTCCTACAATGAGCAGTTCTTC. Protein sequence: CSVGGSSYNEQFF. The J gene is TRBJ2-1, the V gene TRBV29-1; D ambiguous. Deletions cut 4 bases from V and 0 bases from J, with 7 bases between. There are 13 residues in the CDR3. Germline CDR1 is SQVTM and CDR2 is ANQGSEA.

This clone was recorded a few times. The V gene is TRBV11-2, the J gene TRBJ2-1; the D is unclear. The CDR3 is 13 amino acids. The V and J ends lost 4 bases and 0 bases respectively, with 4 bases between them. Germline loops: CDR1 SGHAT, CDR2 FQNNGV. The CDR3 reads CASSWASYNEQFF. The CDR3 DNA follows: TGTGCCAGCAGCTGGGCCTCCTACAATGAGCAGTTCTTC.

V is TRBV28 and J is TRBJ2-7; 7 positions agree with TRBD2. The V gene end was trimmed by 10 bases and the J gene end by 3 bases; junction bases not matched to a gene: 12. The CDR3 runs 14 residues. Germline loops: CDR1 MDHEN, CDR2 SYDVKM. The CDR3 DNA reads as TGTGCCACTGTGAAGCGGGGAAATCACTACGAGCAGTACTTC. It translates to CATVKRGNHYEQYF.

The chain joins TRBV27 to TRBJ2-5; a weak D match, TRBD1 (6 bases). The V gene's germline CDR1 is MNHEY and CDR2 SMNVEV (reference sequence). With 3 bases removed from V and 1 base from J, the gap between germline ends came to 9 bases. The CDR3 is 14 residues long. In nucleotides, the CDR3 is TGTGCCAGCAGTTTTCAGGGGCGCCAAGAGACCCAGTACTTC. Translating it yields CASSFQGRQETQYF.

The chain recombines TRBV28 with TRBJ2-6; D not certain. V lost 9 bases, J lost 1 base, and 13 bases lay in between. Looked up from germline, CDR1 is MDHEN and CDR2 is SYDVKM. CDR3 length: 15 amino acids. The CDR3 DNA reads TGTGCCAGTAATCCTCCCGGGTCTGGGGCCAACGTCCTGACTTTC. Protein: CASNPPGSGANVLTF.

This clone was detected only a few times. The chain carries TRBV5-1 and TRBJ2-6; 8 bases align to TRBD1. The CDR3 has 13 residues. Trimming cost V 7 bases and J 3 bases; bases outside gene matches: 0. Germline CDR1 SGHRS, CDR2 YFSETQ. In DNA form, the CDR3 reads TGCGCCAGCGGACAGGGTGGGGCCAACGTCCTGACTTTC. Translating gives CASGQGGANVLTF.

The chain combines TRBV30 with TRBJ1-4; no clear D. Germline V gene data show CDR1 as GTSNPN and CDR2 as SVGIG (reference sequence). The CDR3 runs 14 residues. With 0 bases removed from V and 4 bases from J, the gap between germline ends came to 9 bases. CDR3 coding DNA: TGTGCCTGGAGTGTAGGCTCGGGTAATGAAAAACTGTTTTTT. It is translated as CAWSVGSGNEKLFF. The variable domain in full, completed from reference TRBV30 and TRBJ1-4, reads SQTIHQWPATLVQPVGSPLSLECTVEGTSNPNLYWYRQAAGRGLQLLFYSVGIGQISSEVPQNLSASRPQDRQFILSSKKLLLSDSGFYLCAWSVGSGNEKLFFGSGTQLSVL.

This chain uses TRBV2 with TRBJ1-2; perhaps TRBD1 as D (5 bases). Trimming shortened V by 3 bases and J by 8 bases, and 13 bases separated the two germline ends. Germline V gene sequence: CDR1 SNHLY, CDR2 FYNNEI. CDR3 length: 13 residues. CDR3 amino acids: CASSEIQAGGYTF. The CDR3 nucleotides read TGTGCCAGCAGTGAGATACAGGCGGGGGGCTACACCTTC. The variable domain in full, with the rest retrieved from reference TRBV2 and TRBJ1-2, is EPEVTQTPSHQVTQMGQEVILRCVPISNHLYFYWYRQILGQKVEFLVSFYNNEISEKSEIFDDQFSVERPDGSNFTLKIRSTKLEDSAMYFCASSEIQAGGYTFGSGTRLTVV.

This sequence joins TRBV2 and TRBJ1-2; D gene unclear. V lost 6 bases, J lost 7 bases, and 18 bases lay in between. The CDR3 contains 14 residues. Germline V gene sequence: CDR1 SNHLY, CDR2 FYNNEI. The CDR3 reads CASRRQDLQAGYTF. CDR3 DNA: TGTGCCAGCAGAAGGCAGGATTTACAAGCTGGCTACACCTTC.

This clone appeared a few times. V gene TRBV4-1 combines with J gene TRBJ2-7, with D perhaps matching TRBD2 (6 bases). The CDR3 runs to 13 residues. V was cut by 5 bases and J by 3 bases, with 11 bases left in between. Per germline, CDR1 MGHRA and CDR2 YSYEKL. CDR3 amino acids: CASSGMRGYEQYF. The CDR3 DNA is TGCGCCAGCAGCGGCATGCGGGGCTACGAGCAGTACTTC.

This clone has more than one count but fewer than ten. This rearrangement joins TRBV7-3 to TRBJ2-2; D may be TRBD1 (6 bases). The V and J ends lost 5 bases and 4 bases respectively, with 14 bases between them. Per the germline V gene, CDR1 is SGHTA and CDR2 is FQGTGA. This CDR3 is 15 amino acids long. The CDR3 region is CASSAQGLGTGELFF. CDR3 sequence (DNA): TGTGCCAGCAGCGCTCAGGGGCTCGGCACCGGGGAGCTGTTTTTT.

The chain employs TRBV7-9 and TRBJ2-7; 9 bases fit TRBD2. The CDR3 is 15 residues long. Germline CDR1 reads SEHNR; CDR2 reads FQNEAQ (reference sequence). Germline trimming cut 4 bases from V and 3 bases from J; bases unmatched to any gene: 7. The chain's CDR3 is CASSSTTSGYYEQYF. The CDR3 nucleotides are TGTGCCAGCAGCTCAACGACTAGCGGATACTACGAGCAGTACTTC.